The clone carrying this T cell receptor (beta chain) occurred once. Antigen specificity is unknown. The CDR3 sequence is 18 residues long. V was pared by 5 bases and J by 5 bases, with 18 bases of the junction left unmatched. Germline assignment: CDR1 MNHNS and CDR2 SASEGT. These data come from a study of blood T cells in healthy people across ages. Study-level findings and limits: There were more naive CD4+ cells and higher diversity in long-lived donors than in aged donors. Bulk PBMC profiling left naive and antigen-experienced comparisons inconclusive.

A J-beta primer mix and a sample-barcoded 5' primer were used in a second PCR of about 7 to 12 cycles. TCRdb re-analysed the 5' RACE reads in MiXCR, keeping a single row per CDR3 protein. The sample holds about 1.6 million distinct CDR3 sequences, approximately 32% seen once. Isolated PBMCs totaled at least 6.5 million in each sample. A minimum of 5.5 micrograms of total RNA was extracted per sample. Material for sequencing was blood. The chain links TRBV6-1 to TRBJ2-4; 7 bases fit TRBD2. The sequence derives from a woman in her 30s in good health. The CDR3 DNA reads TGTGCCAGCAGTCGGGCTAGCGGCCCAGCCGCGGGGGAAAACATTCAGTACTTC. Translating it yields CASSRASGPAAGENIQYF.